This T cell receptor (beta chain) is drawn from a study of T-cell memory formation after mild COVID-19. On this clonotype: Antigen: not known.

Notes on the study in general: Clones that got smaller from day 15 to 85 had even CD4/CD8, while clones growing later tipped toward CD4+.

5'RACE with constant-segment primers yielded barcoded, UMI-tagged TCR alpha and TCR beta cDNA libraries. TCRdb re-called the 5' RACE reads with MiXCR, one entry per CDR3 protein. The sample carries hundreds of thousands of distinct CDR3 sequences, more than 20% recorded once. The sequence was collected from an adult woman who had mild COVID-19 (a few samples of this study predate the infection). Cell type and time point are not known. Sequencing input: PBMCs or a T cell subset sorted from them (not recorded which).

The CDR3 nucleotides read TGTGCCAGCAGCTTAGCGGGGGATGAAGCTTTCTTT. Its translation is CASSLAGDEAFF. The chain is built from TRBV5-6 and TRBJ1-1; the D gene is possibly TRBD1 (5 bases). Trimming removed 2 bases at V and 7 bases at J, with 9 bases between. The length of the CDR3 is 12 residues. Per the germline V gene, CDR1 is SGHDT and CDR2 is YYEEEE.